These 17 T cell receptor beta chains came from one sample sequenced in a study of shared clonotypes between healthy human individuals. This table comes from immunoSEQ multiplex PCR, and its TCRdb copy is limited to in-frame clones, with some not included. This table holds some 2,500,000 clones, under 95% found once. What was sequenced was naive CD4+ T cells from PBMCs. Stated subset: CD45RA+ positively selected. Receptors originate from a man younger than 35 in good health. Some clones in this sample may be carry-over from other donors' samples.

V is TRBV7-9 and J is TRBJ2-3, with D perhaps TRBD1 (6 bases). Germline assignment: CDR1 SEHNR and CDR2 FQNEAQ (reference sequence). The CDR3 length is 16 residues. V shed 4 bases and J shed 0 bases, with 14 bases lying between them. CDR3 in amino acids: CASSSQRTASTDTQYF. The CDR3 DNA sequence: TGTGCCAGCAGCTCCCAGCGGACAGCTAGCACAGATACGCAGTATTTT. Using reference TRBV7-9 and TRBJ2-3 for the parts outside the CDR3, the full variable domain is DTGVSQNPRHKITKRGQNVTFRCDPISEHNRLYWYRQTLGQGPEFLTYFQNEAQLEKSRLLSDRFSAERPKGSFSTLEIQRTEQGDSAMYLCASSSQRTASTDTQYFGPGTRLTVL.

The rearrangement joins TRBV6-1 to TRBJ2-1; D unclear. CDR1 is MNHNS and CDR2 is SASEGT in the germline V gene. With 1 base removed from V and 9 bases from J, the gap between germline ends came to 22 bases. This CDR3 spans 17 amino acids. In DNA, the CDR3 is TGTGCCAGCAGTGAAGGTGAACCAGTCCCCCTGGGCGGTGAGCAGTTCTTC. As protein: CASSEGEPVPLGGEQFF.

The gene calls are TRBV30 and TRBJ1-2; 7 bases agree with TRBD1. With 1 base clipped from V and 6 bases from J, the junction kept 2 bases outside the gene matches. The CDR3 covers 12 residues. Germline values: CDR1 GTSNPN, CDR2 SVGIG (reference sequence). The DNA for the CDR3 is TGTGCCTGGAGTGACAGGGGTGATGGCTACACCTTC. It encodes CAWSDRGDGYTF.

The chain links TRBV2 to TRBJ2-5; D possibly uses TRBD1 or TRBD2 (5 bases each). Germline V gene sequence: CDR1 SNHLY, CDR2 FYNNEI. Trimming cost V 6 bases and J 1 base, with 15 bases left between them. This CDR3 is 15 amino acids long. The chain's CDR3 is CASRGNRGVQETQYF. CDR3 coding DNA: TGTGCCAGCAGGGGGAATCGGGGCGTCCAAGAGACCCAGTACTTC.

This clone was detected a few times. The chain couples TRBV6-5 to TRBJ2-4, with 10 bases lining up with TRBD1. CDR3 length equals 15 residues. CDR1 and CDR2 from the germline V gene are MNHEY and SVGAGI. V dropped 6 bases and J dropped 8; count of bases not matched to a gene: 10. CDR3 protein: CASSRDRGLMHIQYF. The CDR3 DNA sequence: TGTGCCAGCAGCAGAGACAGGGGGCTTATGCACATTCAGTACTTC.

The rearrangement uses TRBV4-3 and TRBJ2-1; tentatively, D is TRBD2 (7 bases). The CDR3 sequence is 17 residues long. Trimming cost V 6 bases and J 0 bases, with 18 bases left between them. CDR1 and CDR2 from the germline V gene are LGHNA and YSLEER. In nucleotides, the CDR3 is TGCGCCAGCAGTCTCGTAGGGGGAGGGTACTCCTACAATGAGCAGTTCTTC. As protein: CASSLVGGGYSYNEQFF.

The rearrangement joins TRBV28 to TRBJ2-5; TRBD1 matches at 8 bases. From germline, CDR1 is MDHEN and CDR2 SYDVKM. The V segment lost 4 bases and the J segment 5 bases; nucleotides outside the gene matches: 9. This CDR3 has 15 residues. CDR3 nucleotide sequence: TGTGCCAGCAGTTCACAGGGGGATGGGACGGAGACCCAGTACTTC. Protein product: CASSSQGDGTETQYF. The full variable domain, in which reference TRBV28 and TRBJ2-5 provide the parts outside the CDR3, is DVKVTQSSRYLVKRTGEKVFLECVQDMDHENMFWYRQDPGLGLRLIYFSYDVKMKEKGDIPEGYSVSREKKERFSLILESASTNQTSMYLCASSSQGDGTETQYFGPGTRLLVL.

Regarding this clone: Other DNA sequences from this sample encode an identical CDR3 as well. V and J are TRBV7-7 and TRBJ1-5, with 7 nucleotides matching TRBD1. CDR1 is SSHAT, CDR2 FNYEAQ, per germline (reference sequence). This CDR3 region has 13 residues. The trim removed 5 bases at V and 4 bases at J, leaving 2 bases unmatched. For the CDR3, the DNA is TGTGCCAGCAGCCTGGACAGGAATCAGCCCCAGCATTTT. This sequence encodes CASSLDRNQPQHF.

With regard to this clone: Within the sample, other DNA sequences also encode this same CDR3. This rearrangement joins TRBV7-2 to TRBJ2-1; D gene uncertain. This CDR3 spans 13 amino acids. The germline CDR1 and CDR2 sequences are SGHTA and FQGNSA. The V gene lost 1 base and the J gene lost 4 bases, with 5 bases spanning the gap. CDR3 loop: CASSLVRYNEQFF. DNA for the CDR3: TGTGCCAGCAGCTTAGTGAGATACAATGAGCAGTTCTTC.

This rearrangement joins TRBV5-4 to TRBJ1-2, with D maybe TRBD1 (6 bases). Trimming removed 5 bases at V and 8 bases at J, with 13 bases between. Germline loops: CDR1 SGHNT, CDR2 YYREEE (reference sequence). The CDR3 extends over 12 amino acids. CDR3 amino acids: CASRLTGTGYTF. For the CDR3, the DNA is TGTGCCAGCAGACTTACAGGGACGGGCTACACCTTC.

V is TRBV11-2 and J is TRBJ1-2; 9 bases map to TRBD1. Germline V gene sequence: CDR1 SGHAT, CDR2 FQNNGV. V shed 3 bases, J shed 2 bases, and the junction held 4 bases outside the gene matches. The CDR3 has 15 amino acids. The CDR3, as DNA: TGTGCCAGCAGCTTCGGACAGGGGATGAACTATGGCTACACCTTC. Protein: CASSFGQGMNYGYTF.

The chain joins TRBV27 to TRBJ1-5, with D unresolved. Germline V gene sequence: CDR1 MNHEY, CDR2 SMNVEV (reference sequence). Trimming cost V 2 bases and J 3 bases, with 8 bases left between them. CDR3 length: 14 residues. The CDR3 loop is CASSLIGNNQPQHF. CDR3 DNA: TGTGCCAGCAGTTTAATCGGGAACAATCAGCCCCAGCATTTT.

A word on this clone: The sample carries other DNA sequences with the same CDR3. The gene calls are TRBV7-2 and TRBJ2-1; 10 positions agree with TRBD2. This CDR3 region has 15 residues. The V gene's germline CDR1 is SGHTA and CDR2 FQGNSA. Losses at the gene ends were 3 bases for V and 2 bases for J; bases not matched to a gene: 1. The CDR3 is CASSFTSGTYNEQFF. The CDR3 nucleotides read TGTGCCAGCAGCTTCACTAGCGGGACCTACAATGAGCAGTTCTTC.

The chain employs TRBV4-3 and TRBJ2-3; TRBD2 aligns across 7 bases. Germline V gene sequence: CDR1 LGHNA, CDR2 YSLEER. The CDR3 has 16 amino acids. J gave up 6 bases and V 5 bases, and 14 bases lay outside the gene matches. The CDR3 sequence is CASSYRLAEKADTQYF. In DNA form, the CDR3 reads TGCGCCAGCAGCTACAGGCTAGCGGAAAAGGCGGATACGCAGTATTTT.

The rearrangement joins TRBV5-1 to TRBJ1-1; the D gene is possibly TRBD1 (6 bases). Looked up from germline, CDR1 is SGHRS and CDR2 is YFSETQ. The V end lost 2 bases, the J end lost 4 bases, and 15 bases lay between the germline ends. The CDR3 is 15 amino acids. Written as DNA, the CDR3 is TGCGCCAGCAGCTTCACGGCAGGGGTTAGCACTGAAGCTTTCTTT. Protein: CASSFTAGVSTEAFF. Looking up the rest from reference TRBV5-1 and TRBJ1-1 gives the full variable domain: KAGVTQTPRYLIKTRGQQVTLSCSPISGHRSVSWYQQTPGQGLQFLFEYFSETQRNKGNFPGRFSGRQFSNSRSEMNVSTLELGDSALYLCASSFTAGVSTEAFFGQGTRLTVV.

Only one count was recorded for this clone. This chain connects TRBV19 to TRBJ1-2; 7 bases are shared with TRBD1. Germline V gives CDR1 LNHDA, CDR2 SQIVND (reference sequence). This CDR3 is built from 15 residues. V lost 1 base to trimming and J lost 4 bases; unmatched junction nucleotides: 6. CDR3: CASSIARGQFYGYTF. CDR3 DNA: TGTGCCAGTAGTATAGCGAGGGGACAGTTCTATGGCTACACCTTC. Together with reference TRBV19 and TRBJ1-2, the CDR3 gives the full variable domain: DGGITQSPKYLFRKEGQNVTLSCEQNLNHDAMYWYRQDPGQGLRLIYYSQIVNDFQKGDIAEGYSVSREKKESFPLTVTSAQKNPTAFYLCASSIARGQFYGYTFGSGTRLTVV.

This clone has just a few counts. The rearrangement joins TRBV30 to TRBJ1-2; D is undetermined. V gave up 3 bases and J gave up 3 bases, with 5 bases separating them. Germline V gene data show CDR1 as GTSNPN and CDR2 as SVGIG (reference sequence). There are 11 residues in the CDR3. DNA of the CDR3: TGTGCCTGGAGATACGACTATGGCTACACCTTC. This translates into CAWRYDYGYTF. Drawing the rest from reference TRBV30 and TRBJ1-2, the complete variable domain is SQTIHQWPATLVQPVGSPLSLECTVEGTSNPNLYWYRQAAGRGLQLLFYSVGIGQISSEVPQNLSASRPQDRQFILSSKKLLLSDSGFYLCAWRYDYGYTFGSGTRLTVV.